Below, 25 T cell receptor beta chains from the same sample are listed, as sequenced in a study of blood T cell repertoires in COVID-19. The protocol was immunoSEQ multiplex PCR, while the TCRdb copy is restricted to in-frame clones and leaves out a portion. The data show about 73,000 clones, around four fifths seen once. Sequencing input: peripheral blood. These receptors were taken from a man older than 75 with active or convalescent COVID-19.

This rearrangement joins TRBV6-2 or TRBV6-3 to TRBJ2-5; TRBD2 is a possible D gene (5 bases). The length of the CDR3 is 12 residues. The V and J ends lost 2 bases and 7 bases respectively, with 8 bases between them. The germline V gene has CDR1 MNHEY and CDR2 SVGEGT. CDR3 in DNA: TGTGCCAGCAGTTACGCCGGAGGGACCCAGTACTTC. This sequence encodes CASSYAGGTQYF.

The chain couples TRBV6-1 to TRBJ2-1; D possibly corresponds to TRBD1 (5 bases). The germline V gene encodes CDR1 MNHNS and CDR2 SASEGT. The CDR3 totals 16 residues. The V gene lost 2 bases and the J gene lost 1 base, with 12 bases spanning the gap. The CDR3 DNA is TGTGCCAGCAGTGAATCATTGGCAGGGTCCTACAATGAGCAGTTCTTC. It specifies CASSESLAGSYNEQFF.

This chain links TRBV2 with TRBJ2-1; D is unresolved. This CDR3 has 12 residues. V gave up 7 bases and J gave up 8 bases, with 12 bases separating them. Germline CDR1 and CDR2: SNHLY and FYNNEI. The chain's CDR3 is CASTPFQDEQFF. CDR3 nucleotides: TGTGCCAGCACCCCTTTTCAGGATGAGCAGTTCTTC.

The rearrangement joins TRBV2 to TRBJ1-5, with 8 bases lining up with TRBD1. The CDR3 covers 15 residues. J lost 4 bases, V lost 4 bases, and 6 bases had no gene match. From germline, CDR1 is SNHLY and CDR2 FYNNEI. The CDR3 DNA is TGTGCCAGCAGTGGAGACAGGGGATTGAATCAGCCCCAGCATTTT. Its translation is CASSGDRGLNQPQHF.

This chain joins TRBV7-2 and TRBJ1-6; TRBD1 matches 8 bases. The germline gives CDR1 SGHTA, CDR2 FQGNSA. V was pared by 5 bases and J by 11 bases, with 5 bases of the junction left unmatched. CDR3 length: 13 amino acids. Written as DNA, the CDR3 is TGTGCCAGCAGCATACAGGGGGTTACACCCCTCCACTTT. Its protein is CASSIQGVTPLHF. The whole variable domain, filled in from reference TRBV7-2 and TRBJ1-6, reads GAGVSQSPSNKVTEKGKDVELRCDPISGHTALYWYRQSLGQGLEFLIYFQGNSAPDKSGLPSDRFSAERTGGSVSTLTIQRTQQEDSAVYLCASSIQGVTPLHFGNGTRLTVT.

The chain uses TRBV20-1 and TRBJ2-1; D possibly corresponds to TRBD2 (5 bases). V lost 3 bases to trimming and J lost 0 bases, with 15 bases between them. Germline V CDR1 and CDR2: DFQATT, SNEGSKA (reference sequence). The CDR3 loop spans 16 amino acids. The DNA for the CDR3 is TGCAGTGCTAGTGGTCGGGGAGAGAGCTCCTACAATGAGCAGTTCTTC. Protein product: CSASGRGESSYNEQFF.

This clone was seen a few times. The DNA of the CDR3 is TGCGCCAGCAGCTTGGTTTTCAGGGGTCAAGAGACCCAGTACTTC. It is translated as CASSLVFRGQETQYF. The chain links TRBV5-1 to TRBJ2-5; a possible D gene is TRBD1 (6 bases). Trimming took off 0 bases at V and 2 bases at J, with 11 bases between the two ends. The germline CDR1 and CDR2 sequences are SGHRS and YFSETQ. The CDR3 runs 15 residues.

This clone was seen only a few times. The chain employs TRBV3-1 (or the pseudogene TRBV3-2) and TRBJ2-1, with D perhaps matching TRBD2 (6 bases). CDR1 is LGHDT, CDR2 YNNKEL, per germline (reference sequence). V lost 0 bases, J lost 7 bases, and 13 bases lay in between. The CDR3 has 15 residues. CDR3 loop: CASSQEVVGGNEQFF. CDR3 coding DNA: TGTGCCAGCAGCCAAGAGGTCGTGGGAGGTAATGAGCAGTTCTTC.

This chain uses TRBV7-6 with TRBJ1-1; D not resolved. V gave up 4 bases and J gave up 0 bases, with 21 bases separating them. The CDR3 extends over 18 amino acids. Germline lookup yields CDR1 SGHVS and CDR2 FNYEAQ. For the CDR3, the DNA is TGTGCCAGCAGCTCCGGCCCCACCGGAGGGTGGATGAACACTGAAGCTTTCTTT. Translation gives CASSSGPTGGWMNTEAFF.

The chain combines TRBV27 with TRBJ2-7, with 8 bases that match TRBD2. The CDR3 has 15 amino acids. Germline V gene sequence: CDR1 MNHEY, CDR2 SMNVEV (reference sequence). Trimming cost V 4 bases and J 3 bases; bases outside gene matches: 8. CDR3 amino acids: CASSSGTSSLYEQYF. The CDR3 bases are TGTGCCAGCAGTTCCGGGACTAGTTCCCTCTACGAGCAGTACTTC.

CDR3 nucleotide sequence: TGTGCCAGCAGTTGGGGGCGAAATGAAAAACTGTTTTTT. It yields the protein CASSWGRNEKLFF. The V gene is TRBV28, the J gene TRBJ1-4, with D possibly matching TRBD1 (6 bases). CDR3 size: 13 residues. V dropped 4 bases and J dropped 5 bases, with 8 bases sitting between them. In germline, CDR1 is MDHEN, CDR2 SYDVKM.

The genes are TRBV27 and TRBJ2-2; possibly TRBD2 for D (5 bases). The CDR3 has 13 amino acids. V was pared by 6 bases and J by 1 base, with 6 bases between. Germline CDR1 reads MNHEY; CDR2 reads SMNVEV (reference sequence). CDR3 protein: CASRDWNTGELFF. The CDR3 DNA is TGTGCCAGCAGGGACTGGAACACCGGGGAGCTGTTTTTT.

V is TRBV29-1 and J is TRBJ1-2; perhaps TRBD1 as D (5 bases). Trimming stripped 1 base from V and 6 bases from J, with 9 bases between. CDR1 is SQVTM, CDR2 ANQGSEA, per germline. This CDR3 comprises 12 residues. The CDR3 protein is CSVEGGDHGYTF. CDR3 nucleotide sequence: TGCAGCGTTGAAGGGGGGGACCATGGCTACACCTTC.

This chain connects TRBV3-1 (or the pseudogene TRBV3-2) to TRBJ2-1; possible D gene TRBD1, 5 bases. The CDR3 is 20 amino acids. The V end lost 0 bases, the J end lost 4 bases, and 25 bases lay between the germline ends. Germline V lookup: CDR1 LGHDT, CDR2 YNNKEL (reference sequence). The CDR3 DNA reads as TGTGCCAGCAGCCAAGACGGATTGTTTGGGGCTAGAAGGACATACAATGAGCAGTTCTTC. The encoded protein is CASSQDGLFGARRTYNEQFF.

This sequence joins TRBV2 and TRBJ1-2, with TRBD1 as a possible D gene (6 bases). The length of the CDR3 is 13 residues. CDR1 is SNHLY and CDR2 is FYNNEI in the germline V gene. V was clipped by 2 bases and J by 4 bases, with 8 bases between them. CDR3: CASSESGAYGYTF. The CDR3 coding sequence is TGTGCCAGCAGTGAATCAGGGGCCTATGGCTACACCTTC.

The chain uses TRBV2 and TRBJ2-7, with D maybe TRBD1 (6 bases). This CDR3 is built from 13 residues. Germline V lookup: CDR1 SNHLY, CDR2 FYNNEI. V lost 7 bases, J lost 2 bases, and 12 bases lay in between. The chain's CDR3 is CASKRGFTYEQYF. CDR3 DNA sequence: TGTGCCAGCAAGAGGGGGTTTACCTACGAGCAGTACTTC.

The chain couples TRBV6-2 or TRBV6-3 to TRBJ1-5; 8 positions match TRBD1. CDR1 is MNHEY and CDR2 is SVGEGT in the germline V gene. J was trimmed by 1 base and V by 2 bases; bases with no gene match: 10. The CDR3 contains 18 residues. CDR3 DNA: TGTGCCAGCAGTTACGTAACCGGGCAGGGGGCAAGCAATCAGCCCCAGCATTTT. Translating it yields CASSYVTGQGASNQPQHF.

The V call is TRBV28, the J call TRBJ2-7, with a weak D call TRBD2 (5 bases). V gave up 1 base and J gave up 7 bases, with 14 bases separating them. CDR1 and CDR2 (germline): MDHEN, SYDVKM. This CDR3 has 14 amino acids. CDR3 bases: TGTGCCAGCAGTTTATCCGGACTCCCCCAGGAGCAGTACTTC. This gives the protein CASSLSGLPQEQYF.

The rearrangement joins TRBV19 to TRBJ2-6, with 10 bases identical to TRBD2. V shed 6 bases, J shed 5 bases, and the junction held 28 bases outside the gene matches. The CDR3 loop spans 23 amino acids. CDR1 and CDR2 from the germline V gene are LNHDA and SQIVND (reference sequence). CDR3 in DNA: TGTGCCAGTAGATCCTATAGGTCCCCTTCCTCTAGCGGGGGTGGTCTCCGGGCCAACGTCCTGACTTTC. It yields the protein CASRSYRSPSSSGGGLRANVLTF. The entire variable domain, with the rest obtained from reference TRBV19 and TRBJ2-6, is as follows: DGGITQSPKYLFRKEGQNVTLSCEQNLNHDAMYWYRQDPGQGLRLIYYSQIVNDFQKGDIAEGYSVSREKKESFPLTVTSAQKNPTAFYLCASRSYRSPSSSGGGLRANVLTFGAGSRLTVL.

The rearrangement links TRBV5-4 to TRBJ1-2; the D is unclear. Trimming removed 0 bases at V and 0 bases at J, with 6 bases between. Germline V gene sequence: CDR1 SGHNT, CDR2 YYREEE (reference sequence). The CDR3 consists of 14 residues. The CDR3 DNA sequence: TGTGCCAGCAGCTTGGGTACAGCTAACTATGGCTACACCTTC. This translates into CASSLGTANYGYTF.

CDR3 amino acids: CASSFLQGAISPLHF. CDR3 DNA sequence: TGTGCCAGCAGCTTCTTACAGGGGGCGATTTCACCCCTCCACTTT. The rearrangement uses TRBV7-2 and TRBJ1-6, with 9 positions matching TRBD1. The germline CDR1 and CDR2 sequences are SGHTA and FQGNSA. V lost 3 bases, J lost 9 bases, and 6 bases stayed unmatched. The CDR3 covers 15 residues.

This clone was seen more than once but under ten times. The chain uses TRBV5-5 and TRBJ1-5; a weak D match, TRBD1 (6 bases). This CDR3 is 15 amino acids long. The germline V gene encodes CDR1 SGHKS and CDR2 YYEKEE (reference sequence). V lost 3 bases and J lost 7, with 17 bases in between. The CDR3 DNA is TGTGCCAGCAGCTCATCACCCCAGAGGGGGCAGCCCCAGCATTTT. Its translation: CASSSSPQRGQPQHF.

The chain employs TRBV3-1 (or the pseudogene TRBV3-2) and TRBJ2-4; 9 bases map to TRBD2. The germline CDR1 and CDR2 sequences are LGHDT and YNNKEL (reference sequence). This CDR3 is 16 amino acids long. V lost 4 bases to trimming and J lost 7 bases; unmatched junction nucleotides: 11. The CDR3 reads CASSRHSGSSLNIQYF. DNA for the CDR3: TGTGCCAGCAGCCGACATAGCGGGAGCAGTTTGAACATTCAGTACTTC.

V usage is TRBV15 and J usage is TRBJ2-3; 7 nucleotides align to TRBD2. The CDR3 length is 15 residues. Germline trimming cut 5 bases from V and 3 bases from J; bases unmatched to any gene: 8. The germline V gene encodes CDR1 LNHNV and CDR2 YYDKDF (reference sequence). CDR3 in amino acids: CATSSGGGGTDTQYF. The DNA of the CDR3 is TGTGCCACCAGCTCAGGCGGGGGAGGGACAGATACGCAGTATTTT.

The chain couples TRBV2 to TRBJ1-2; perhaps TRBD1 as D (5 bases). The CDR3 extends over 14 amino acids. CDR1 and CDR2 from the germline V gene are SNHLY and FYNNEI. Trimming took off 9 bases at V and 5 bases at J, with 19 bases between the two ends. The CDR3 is CASLMPRDLYGYTF. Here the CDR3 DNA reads TGTGCCAGTCTCATGCCCAGGGATTTGTATGGCTACACCTTC. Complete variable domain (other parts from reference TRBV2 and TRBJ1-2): EPEVTQTPSHQVTQMGQEVILRCVPISNHLYFYWYRQILGQKVEFLVSFYNNEISEKSEIFDDQFSVERPDGSNFTLKIRSTKLEDSAMYFCASLMPRDLYGYTFGSGTRLTVV.